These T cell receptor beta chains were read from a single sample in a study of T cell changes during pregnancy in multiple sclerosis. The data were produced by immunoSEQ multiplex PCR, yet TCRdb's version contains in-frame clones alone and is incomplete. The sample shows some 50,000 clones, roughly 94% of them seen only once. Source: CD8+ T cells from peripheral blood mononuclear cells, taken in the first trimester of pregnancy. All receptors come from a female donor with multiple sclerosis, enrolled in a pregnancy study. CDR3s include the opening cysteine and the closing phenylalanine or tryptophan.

CASSFPGKATEAFF | TRBJ1-1 | TRBV27
CASSPGEAGANVLTF | TRBJ2-6 | TRBV18
CASSQAAGGSEQFF | TRBJ2-1 | TRBV4-1
CATSQQGALEQYF | TRBJ2-7 | TRBV15
CASSEKIQISLYGYTF | TRBJ1-2 | TRBV6-1
CASSTSGSHEQYF | TRBJ2-7 | TRBV6-5
CASTLAGTYEQYF | TRBJ2-7 | TRBV5-5
CASSEVPVPIYF | TRBJ1-3 | TRBV2
CAWSAGMNTEAFF | TRBJ1-1 | TRBV30
CASSRTGGGTEAFF | TRBJ1-1 | TRBV7-8
CASRTLAGGPSSYNEQFF | TRBJ2-1 | TRBV19
CASRTGNTEAFF | TRBJ1-1 | TRBV19
CASSLIGGGSNQPQHF | TRBJ1-5 | TRBV7-9
CASRLGPDYEQYF | TRBJ2-7 | TRBV7-6
CASSPGGINEQFF | TRBJ2-1 | TRBV5-5
CASSPRAGGGYGYTF | TRBJ1-2 | TRBV27
CASSRNSHSTSGSSNEQYF | TRBJ2-7 | TRBV4-3
CASSYSLAGEGGELFF | TRBJ2-2 | TRBV6-5
CASQYRGGQGTEAFF | TRBJ1-1 | TRBV28
CASSLGSGPVSDEQFF | TRBJ2-1 | TRBV13
CASSPQGSSYEQYF | TRBJ2-7 | TRBV13
CASSQDRALAGGWYEQYF | TRBJ2-7 | TRBV4-3
CASSPGSEQFF | TRBJ2-1 | TRBV9